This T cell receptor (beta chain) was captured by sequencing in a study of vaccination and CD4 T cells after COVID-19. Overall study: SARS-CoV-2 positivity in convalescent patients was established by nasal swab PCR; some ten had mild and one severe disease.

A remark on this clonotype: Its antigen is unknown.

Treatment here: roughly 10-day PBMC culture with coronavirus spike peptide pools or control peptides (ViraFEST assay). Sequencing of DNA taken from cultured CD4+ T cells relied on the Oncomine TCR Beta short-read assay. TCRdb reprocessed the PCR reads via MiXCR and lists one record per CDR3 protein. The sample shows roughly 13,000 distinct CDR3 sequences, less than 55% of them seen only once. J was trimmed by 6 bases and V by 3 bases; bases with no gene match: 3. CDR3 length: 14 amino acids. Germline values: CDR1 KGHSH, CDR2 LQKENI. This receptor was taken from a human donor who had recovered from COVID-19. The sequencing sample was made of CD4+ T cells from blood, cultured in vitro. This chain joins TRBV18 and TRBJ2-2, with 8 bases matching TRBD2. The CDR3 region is CASSPPREAGELFF. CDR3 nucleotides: TGTGCCAGCTCACCTCCGCGGGAGGCCGGGGAGCTGTTTTTT.